These 13 T cell receptor beta chains share one sample of origin, sequenced in a study of T cell clonality in common variable immunodeficiency. Only in-frame clones appear in the TCRdb table, and some are missing; sequencing was by immunoSEQ multiplex PCR. The sample counts 55,000 to 65,000 clones, none seen once; the ten largest own roughly 1.7%. Source material: peripheral blood mononuclear cells. The receptors were sampled from a person aged 18 to 75 in good health.

The table lists this clone with many counts. The CDR3 goes on 3 residues after the read ends, and that part is filled in from the germline J gene. The V gene is TRBV20-1, the J gene TRBJ1-4; tentative D call: TRBD1 (5 bases). Germline CDR1 is DFQATT and CDR2 is SNEGSKA (reference sequence). The V end lost 6 bases, the J end lost 7 bases, and 18 bases lay between the germline ends. The CDR3 extends over 14 amino acids. The CDR3 spells CSATLFREGEKLFF. CDR3 bases read: TGCAGTGCCACCTTATTCAGGGAGGGTGAAAAA.

This clone was counted many times. The read finishes 3 residues shy of the CDR3 end, and the germline J gene is used to complete it. The rearrangement links TRBV19 to TRBJ2-2, with 7 bases identical to TRBD2. The CDR3 spans 15 residues. V was clipped by 3 bases and J by 7 bases; unmatched bases: 8. CDR1 is LNHDA, CDR2 SQIVND, per germline (reference sequence). The CDR3 sequence is CASSISGPGGGELFF. Incomplete CDR3 DNA: TGTGCCAGTAGTATTAGCGGGCCCGGCGGCGGGGAG.

This clone was recorded at least ten times. The read stops 3 residues short of the end of the CDR3; the missing end is completed from the germline J gene. The chain links TRBV11-2 to TRBJ1-5, with TRBD1 matching over 7 bases. The CDR3 spans 15 residues. V was pared by 3 bases and J by 7 bases, with 9 bases of the junction left unmatched. Germline CDR1 is SGHAT and CDR2 is FQNNGV. CDR3 sequence: CASSLEGQWNQPQHF. The part of the CDR3 DNA that was read is TGTGCCAGCAGCTTGGAGGGACAGTGGAACCAGCCC.

The sample holds many counts of this clone. The germline gene is not matched at one end of the junction; a read error may be the cause. The read terminates 3 residues before the CDR3 end, so the remaining end is supplied by the germline J gene. This chain links TRBV4-2 with TRBJ2-7; the match to TRBD1 covers 9 bases. The CDR3 is 14 residues long. Germline V lookup: CDR1 LGHNA, CDR2 YNFKEQ. This CDR3 is CASSQEWTGDEQYF. The DNA read from the CDR3 is TGCGCCAGCAGCCAAGAGTGGACAGGGGACGAG.

This clone was found many times. Read data end 3 residues before the CDR3 end; the end is taken from the germline J gene. This sequence joins TRBV20-1 and TRBJ1-1; tentative D call: TRBD1 (5 bases). Deletions cut 4 bases from V and 5 bases from J, with 17 bases between. This CDR3 has 14 amino acids. Germline CDR1 DFQATT, CDR2 SNEGSKA (reference sequence). The part of the CDR3 DNA that was read is TGCAGTGCTACCACAGACAGTGTGGGTACTGAA. This codes for CSATTDSVGTE. The full CDR3 protein reads CSATTDSVGTEAFF.

This clone was picked up many times. The read comes to an end 3 residues before the CDR3 does, leaving the germline J gene to fill in the end. This chain links TRBV30 with TRBJ2-2; D unresolved. The CDR3 runs to 12 residues. The germline gives CDR1 GTSNPN, CDR2 SVGIG (reference sequence). V was cut by 4 bases and J by 3 bases, with 6 bases left in between. CDR3 residues: CAWTHYTGELFF. CDR3 bases read: TGTGCCTGGACACATTACACCGGGGAG. Complete variable domain (other parts from reference TRBV30 and TRBJ2-2): SQTIHQWPATLVQPVGSPLSLECTVEGTSNPNLYWYRQAAGRGLQLLFYSVGIGQISSEVPQNLSASRPQDRQFILSSKKLLLSDSGFYLCAWTHYTGELFFGEGSRLTVL.

Many counts were recorded for this clone. The CDR3: CASSPQGQGNEQFF. The sequenced CDR3 bases are TGCGCCAGCAGCCCCCAGGGACAGGGGAATGAG. The V gene is TRBV5-1, the J gene TRBJ2-1; 10 bases line up with TRBD1. With the read ending 3 residues before the CDR3 end, the germline J gene is used to fill in that end. V dropped 4 bases and J dropped 7; count of bases not matched to a gene: 5. This CDR3 region has 14 residues. Germline values: CDR1 SGHRS, CDR2 YFSETQ.

Ten or more counts support this clone. The read comes to an end 3 residues before the CDR3 does, leaving the germline J gene to fill in the end. The rearrangement uses TRBV30 and TRBJ2-3, with a weak D call TRBD2 (5 bases). V lost 0 bases and J 1 base, leaving 8 bases between the germline ends. This CDR3 region has 14 residues. Germline CDR1 is GTSNPN and CDR2 is SVGIG (reference sequence). The covered CDR3 bases are TGTGCCTGGAGTGTAAACGGGGGCACAGATACG. Amino acid sequence: CAWSVNGGTDT. The CDR3 in its entirety is CAWSVNGGTDTQYF.

This clone has at least ten counts. The sequence runs out 3 residues before the end of the CDR3; the remainder is reconstructed from the germline J gene. The V call is TRBV10-3, the J call TRBJ2-5; perhaps TRBD2 as D (7 bases). Germline CDR1 ENHRY, CDR2 SYGVKD. The CDR3 extends over 13 amino acids. The V gene lost 6 bases and the J gene lost 5 bases, with 13 bases spanning the gap. Partial CDR3 DNA: TGTGCCATCAGCAAACAGGGAGGGGAGACC. Amino acid sequence: CAISKQGGET. The whole CDR3 region reads CAISKQGGETQYF.

This clone was seen ten or more times. The CDR3 end falls 3 residues outside the read, so it is completed with the germline J gene. J is TRBJ2-3 and V is TRBV5-4, with a weak D call TRBD2 (6 bases). Germline CDR1 and CDR2: SGHNT and YYREEE (reference sequence). The CDR3 is 13 residues long. V gave up 5 bases and J gave up 2 bases, with 9 bases separating them. CDR3 loop: CASSGTHTDTQYF. The CDR3 DNA, read in part, is TGTGCCAGCAGTGGGACTCACACAGATACG.

The table lists this clone with many counts. The CDR3 end is not reached by the read, which stops 3 residues before it; the germline J gene fills it in. The rearrangement links TRBV7-6 to TRBJ2-1; 8 bases line up with TRBD1. Germline V gene sequence: CDR1 SGHVS, CDR2 FNYEAQ. This CDR3 is 15 amino acids long. Trimming took 2 bases from V and 5 from J; bases not matched to a gene: 5. The sequenced CDR3 bases are TGTGCCAGCAGCTTAAGGACAGGGTTAAACAATGAG. Translation gives CASSLRTGLNNE. The full CDR3 protein reads CASSLRTGLNNEQFF.

This clone occurred many times. This chain's CDR3 is CASSPPTYEQYF. Incomplete CDR3 DNA: TGTGCCAGCAGTCCCCCCACTTACGAG. The chain links TRBV28 to TRBJ2-7; D is undetermined. Read data end 3 residues before the CDR3 end; the end is taken from the germline J gene. Germline V lookup: CDR1 MDHEN, CDR2 SYDVKM. V dropped 5 bases and J dropped 4 bases, with 9 bases sitting between them. The CDR3 has 12 amino acids.

This clone was seen ten or more times. The read is 3 residues too short to cover the CDR3 end, so that end is filled in from the germline J gene. This chain links TRBV6-2 or TRBV6-3 with TRBJ2-1; maybe TRBD2 (6 bases). CDR1 is MNHEY, CDR2 SVGEGT, per germline. The CDR3 has 13 residues. V was clipped by 3 bases and J by 7 bases, with 10 bases between them. CDR3 protein: CASSYWAGNEQFF. The CDR3 bases that were read are TGTGCCAGCAGTTATTGGGCGGGGAATGAG.